Each of the 22 T cell receptor beta chains below was sequenced from the same sample in a study of blood T cell repertoires in COVID-19. TCRdb's copy holds only in-frame clones and misses some; the assay was immunoSEQ multiplex PCR. This sample has 470,000 or so clones, with about 85% found just once. Material for sequencing was PBMCs or T cells enriched from blood (not recorded which). The receptors stem from a woman aged 18-30 years with acute COVID-19.

The rearrangement uses TRBV6-1 and TRBJ2-7; TRBD2 is a possible D gene (5 bases). The CDR3 consists of 16 residues. Germline V gives CDR1 MNHNS, CDR2 SASEGT. Trimming took 2 bases from V and 0 from J, leaving 14 bases between them. CDR3 in amino acids: CASSEKGVGDSYEQYF. The CDR3 nucleotides are TGTGCCAGCAGTGAAAAGGGAGTGGGTGACTCCTACGAGCAGTACTTC.

The genes are TRBV4-3 and TRBJ2-1; 9 positions agree with TRBD2. CDR3 length: 19 residues. The V gene end was trimmed by 1 base and the J gene end by 4 bases; junction bases not matched to a gene: 14. Germline V gives CDR1 LGHNA, CDR2 YSLEER. The chain's CDR3 is CASSQVVGTAGGPYNEQFF. CDR3 sequence (DNA): TGCGCCAGCAGCCAAGTAGTGGGGACTGCGGGAGGGCCTTACAATGAGCAGTTCTTC.

The chain is built from TRBV27 and TRBJ1-5; 9 positions agree with TRBD1. The CDR3 sequence is 15 residues long. With 5 bases clipped from V and 7 bases from J, the junction kept 9 bases outside the gene matches. From germline, CDR1 is MNHEY and CDR2 SMNVEV (reference sequence). Here the CDR3 DNA reads TGTGCCAGCAGTCCCCAAACAGGGGGCCCCCAGCCCCAGCATTTT. It yields the protein CASSPQTGGPQPQHF.

The rearrangement joins TRBV3-1 (or the pseudogene TRBV3-2) to TRBJ1-2, with a possible D match to TRBD1 (6 bases). This CDR3 comprises 15 residues. Trimming took off 4 bases at V and 1 base at J, with 13 bases between the two ends. Looked up from germline, CDR1 is LGHDT and CDR2 is YNNKEL (reference sequence). Here the CDR3 DNA reads TGTGCCAGCAGCCCCGGACAGCATATTAACTATGGCTACACCTTC. Protein product: CASSPGQHINYGYTF.

The chain combines TRBV7-9 with TRBJ1-1; D not certain. The germline V and J ends were trimmed by 7 bases and 1 base, with 10 bases remaining between them. Per the germline V gene, CDR1 is SEHNR and CDR2 is FQNEAQ (reference sequence). The CDR3 contains 13 residues. CDR3 coding DNA: TGTGCCAGCAACCTACTTGGGAACACTGAAGCTTTCTTT. Its translation is CASNLLGNTEAFF.

This chain connects TRBV10-3 to TRBJ2-7; 11 bases agree with TRBD1. CDR3 length: 14 residues. Germline CDR1 reads ENHRY; CDR2 reads SYGVKD. Trimming removed 11 bases from V and 7 bases from J; junction bases left unmatched: 13. The CDR3 nucleotides read TGTGCCTCCAGGGGGGGGACAGGGGGGAAGGAGCAGTACTTC. Its protein product is CASRGGTGGKEQYF.

This chain links TRBV11-2 with TRBJ1-1, with TRBD1 matching 9 bases. Germline values: CDR1 SGHAT, CDR2 FQNNGV. The CDR3 consists of 15 residues. The ends lost 6 bases at V and 1 base at J; junction bases unmatched: 6. The CDR3 loop reads CASRKPGQGNTEAFF. CDR3 nucleotide sequence: TGTGCCAGCAGAAAACCGGGACAGGGGAACACTGAAGCTTTCTTT.

The rearrangement uses TRBV6-1 and TRBJ2-7, with 10 nucleotides matching TRBD1. The CDR3 is 16 amino acids. Germline values: CDR1 MNHNS, CDR2 SASEGT. V gave up 1 base and J gave up 5 bases; unmatched junction bases: 8. For the CDR3, the DNA is TGTGCCAGCAGTGAAGGAATGGGACAGGGGTCCAACGAGCAGTACTTC. Translated, it gives CASSEGMGQGSNEQYF.

The chain carries TRBV6-5 and TRBJ1-1; a possible D gene is TRBD1 (6 bases). Per the germline V gene, CDR1 is MNHEY and CDR2 is SVGAGI. Trimming pared 8 bases from V and 7 bases from J, leaving 14 bases between. The CDR3 totals 12 residues. CDR3 protein: CASLIGQFEAFF. The DNA of the CDR3 is TGTGCCAGCCTCATCGGACAGTTTGAAGCTTTCTTT.

The V gene is TRBV6-2 or TRBV6-3, the J gene TRBJ2-3; TRBD2 agrees at 8 bases. V lost 1 base and J lost 1; bases outside the gene matches: 4. The CDR3 has 16 amino acids. The V gene's germline CDR1 is MNHEY and CDR2 SVGEGT. The DNA for the CDR3 is TGTGCCAGCAGTTACTACGAGACTAGCGGCACAGATACGCAGTATTTT. Protein: CASSYYETSGTDTQYF.

The genes are TRBV12-3 or TRBV12-4 and TRBJ1-1, with D unclear. The CDR3 sequence is 13 residues long. Trimming removed 6 bases at V and 1 base at J, with 9 bases between. The CDR3: CASSHSPNTEAFF. CDR3 bases: TGTGCCAGCAGCCACAGTCCGAACACTGAAGCTTTCTTT.

The V and J genes are TRBV11-2 and TRBJ2-1; D is possibly TRBD1 (8 bases). The germline gives CDR1 SGHAT, CDR2 FQNNGV. The ends were cut back, 5 bases at V and 6 bases at J, with 17 bases in the middle. CDR3 length equals 15 residues. The CDR3 sequence: CASSQSGTGLNEQFF. CDR3 DNA sequence: TGTGCCAGCAGCCAAAGCGGGACAGGTCTCAATGAGCAGTTCTTC.

This chain connects TRBV12-3 or TRBV12-4 to TRBJ2-1; the D is unclear. CDR3 length: 11 residues. Trimming stripped 3 bases from V and 10 bases from J, with 7 bases between. DNA for the CDR3: TGTGCCAGCAGTTTTTTGCGAGAGCAGTTCTTC. It translates to CASSFLREQFF.

The J gene is TRBJ1-1, the V gene TRBV5-1; tentative D call: TRBD1 (5 bases). CDR1 is SGHRS, CDR2 YFSETQ, per germline. CDR3 length: 15 residues. V lost 1 base and J lost 1, with 11 bases in between. DNA of the CDR3: TGCGCCAGCAGCTTGAGGAGGGGATCGAACACTGAAGCTTTCTTT. It specifies CASSLRRGSNTEAFF.

The chain employs TRBV14 and TRBJ2-1, with D unresolved. Germline V gene sequence: CDR1 SGHDN, CDR2 FVKESK. The V end was cut by 3 bases, the J end by 8 bases, with 8 bases between. The CDR3 length is 12 residues. The CDR3 region is CASSQVLYEQFF. The CDR3 nucleotides are TGTGCCAGCAGCCAGGTACTGTATGAGCAGTTCTTC.

The rearrangement uses TRBV7-3 and TRBJ2-3; TRBD2 matches 15 bases. This CDR3 has 18 residues. V dropped 4 bases and J dropped 6; count of bases not matched to a gene: 11. Germline V CDR1 and CDR2: SGHTA, FQGTGA. The CDR3 DNA sequence: TGTGCCAGCAGCTCAACCCCCGGACTAGCGGGGGGGCCTGATACGCAGTATTTT. Protein product: CASSSTPGLAGGPDTQYF.

The rearrangement joins TRBV11-2 to TRBJ2-1; TRBD2 matches 10 bases. The CDR3 runs 15 residues. V dropped 3 bases and J dropped 3; count of bases not matched to a gene: 2. Looked up from germline, CDR1 is SGHAT and CDR2 is FQNNGV. CDR3 residues: CASSLLAGGYNEQFF. The CDR3 DNA is TGTGCCAGCAGCTTGTTAGCGGGAGGCTACAATGAGCAGTTCTTC.

The V gene is TRBV4-1, the J gene TRBJ1-4; TRBD1 is a possible D gene (6 bases). V was clipped by 5 bases and J by 8 bases, with 15 bases between them. Germline V gives CDR1 MGHRA, CDR2 YSYEKL. This CDR3 region has 14 residues. The CDR3 DNA sequence: TGCGCCAGCAGCTTACAGGGTAGAGACGAAAAACTGTTTTTT. Protein product: CASSLQGRDEKLFF.

The V gene is TRBV7-9, the J gene TRBJ2-7, with 12 bases that match TRBD2. The V segment lost 5 bases and the J segment 5 bases; nucleotides outside the gene matches: 10. The CDR3 sequence is 16 residues long. The germline V gene has CDR1 SEHNR and CDR2 FQNEAQ (reference sequence). CDR3: CASSPQTSGSSNEQYF. CDR3 nucleotides: TGTGCCAGCAGCCCCCAGACTAGCGGGAGTAGCAACGAGCAGTACTTC.

This clone was seen just once. The V call is TRBV11-2, the J call TRBJ1-4; 10 bases match TRBD1. The CDR3 has 17 residues. Trimming cost V 4 bases and J 8 bases; bases outside gene matches: 13. CDR1 SGHAT and CDR2 FQNNGV come from the germline V gene. Written as DNA, the CDR3 is TGTGCCAGCAGCTACCGGGACAGGGGCGCCGGGCGGGAAAAACTGTTTTTT. Amino acids: CASSYRDRGAGREKLFF.

The gene calls are TRBV5-1 and TRBJ2-3; TRBD2 might be the D (5 bases). V was cut by 6 bases and J by 3 bases, with 14 bases left in between. This CDR3 spans 14 amino acids. The germline CDR1 and CDR2 sequences are SGHRS and YFSETQ. The CDR3 DNA follows: TGCGCCAGCAAGGGAGCTATTGGTACAGATACGCAGTATTTT. Protein sequence: CASKGAIGTDTQYF.

The rearrangement links TRBV5-7 to TRBJ2-4; perhaps TRBD2 as D (6 bases). TRBV5-7 counts as an open reading frame of uncertain function. The CDR3 covers 16 residues. Trimming pared 1 base from V and 6 bases from J, leaving 17 bases between. This CDR3 is CASSLIPGVEGNIQYF. Here the CDR3 DNA reads TGTGCCAGCAGCTTGATTCCGGGGGTCGAGGGAAACATTCAGTACTTC.